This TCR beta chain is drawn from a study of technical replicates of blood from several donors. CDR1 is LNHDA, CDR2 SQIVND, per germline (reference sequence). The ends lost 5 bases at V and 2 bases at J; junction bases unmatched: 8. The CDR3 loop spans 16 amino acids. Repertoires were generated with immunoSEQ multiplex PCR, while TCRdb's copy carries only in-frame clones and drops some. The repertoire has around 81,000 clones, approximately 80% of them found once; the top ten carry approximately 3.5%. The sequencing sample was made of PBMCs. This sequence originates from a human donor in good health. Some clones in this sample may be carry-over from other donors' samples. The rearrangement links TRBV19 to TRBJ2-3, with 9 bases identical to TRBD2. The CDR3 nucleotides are TGTGCCAGTAGTGGGCTCCTAGCGGGATACACAGATACGCAGTATTTT. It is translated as CASSGLLAGYTDTQYF. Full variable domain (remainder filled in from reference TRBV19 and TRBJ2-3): DGGITQSPKYLFRKEGQNVTLSCEQNLNHDAMYWYRQDPGQGLRLIYYSQIVNDFQKGDIAEGYSVSREKKESFPLTVTSAQKNPTAFYLCASSGLLAGYTDTQYFGPGTRLTVL.